Listed here are 28 T cell receptor beta chains from one sample, sequenced in a study of T-cell memory formation after mild COVID-19. TCRdb itself ran the 5' RACE reads through MiXCR, one entry per CDR3 protein. The profile covers more than 350,000 distinct CDR3 sequences, with about 21% appearing a single time and about 12% taken by the ten largest. Sequenced: PBMCs or a T cell subset sorted from them (not recorded which). The receptors were sampled from an adult woman who had mild COVID-19 (a few samples of this study predate the infection). Cell type and time point are not known.

The rearrangement joins TRBV20-1 to TRBJ1-1; a possible D gene is TRBD1 (6 bases). V lost 3 bases, J lost 6 bases, and 11 bases lay in between. This CDR3 has 12 amino acids. Germline V CDR1 and CDR2: DFQATT, SNEGSKA (reference sequence). CDR3 sequence (DNA): TGCAGTGCTAGCTTATCAGGGGCTGAAGCTTTCTTT. This sequence encodes CSASLSGAEAFF.

V is TRBV3-1 and J is TRBJ2-1; D tentatively fits TRBD1 or TRBD2 (5 bases each). Germline CDR1 and CDR2: LGHDT and YNNKEL (reference sequence). The CDR3 length is 14 residues. The germline V and J ends were trimmed by 0 bases and 9 bases, with 12 bases remaining between them. CDR3 coding DNA: TGTGCCAGCAGCCAAGAGGGGGAACTGGGTGAGCAGTTCTTC. Amino acids: CASSQEGELGEQFF.

Concerning this clonotype: The junction and the germline gene differ at one end; a read error may be behind it. This chain links TRBV15 with TRBJ1-2; D might be TRBD1 (6 bases). The CDR3 has 18 residues. CDR1 is LNHNV and CDR2 is YYDKDF in the germline V gene (reference sequence). In DNA form, the CDR3 reads TGTGCCACCAGCAGTCCGGGGGGGCAGGGTCACCCCCTCCGGGGAGGAACTTTC. Amino acids: CATSSPGGQGHPLRGGTF. Full variable domain (rest looked up from reference TRBV15 and TRBJ1-2): DAMVIQNPRYQVTQFGKPVTLSCSQTLNHNVMYWYQQKSSQAPKLLFHYYDKDFNNEADTPDNFQSRRPNTSFCFLDIRSPGLGDTAMYLCATSSPGGQGHPLRGGTFGSGTRLTVV.

This clonotype was seen more than once but under ten times. V gene TRBV7-6 combines with J gene TRBJ2-7, with TRBD1 matching over 7 bases. J gave up 3 bases and V 5 bases, and 10 bases lay outside the gene matches. The CDR3 contains 15 residues. CDR1 is SGHVS, CDR2 FNYEAQ, per germline. The CDR3 reads CASSLEVQGNYEQYF. The CDR3 DNA sequence: TGTGCCAGCAGCCTAGAGGTACAGGGGAACTACGAGCAGTACTTC.

This chain uses TRBV4-1 with TRBJ2-1; 9 positions agree with TRBD2. The CDR3 runs 15 residues. The V gene end was trimmed by 3 bases and the J gene end by 7 bases; junction bases not matched to a gene: 7. Germline V gene lookup returns CDR1 MGHRA and CDR2 YSYEKL. The CDR3: CASSQGGGAGNEQFF. Here the CDR3 DNA reads TGCGCCAGCAGCCAGGGCGGGGGGGCCGGTAATGAGCAGTTCTTC.

This clonotype has only a few counts. V usage is TRBV9 and J usage is TRBJ2-5; no clear D. The CDR3 has 13 residues. Germline V lookup: CDR1 SGDLS, CDR2 YYNGEE. V shed 3 bases and J shed 7 bases, with 13 bases lying between them. CDR3 bases: TGTGCCAGCAGCGAGCAGACGTGGGGGACCCAGTACTTC. Residues: CASSEQTWGTQYF.

The table lists this clonotype with a few counts. The chain carries TRBV29-1 and TRBJ2-7; TRBD1 or TRBD2 may be the D gene (5 bases each). Germline V gene lookup returns CDR1 SQVTM and CDR2 ANQGSEA. Trimming stripped 1 base from V and 2 bases from J, with 18 bases between. The CDR3 is 16 residues long. CDR3 sequence reads: CSVEGELEGTPYEQYF. The CDR3 DNA is TGCAGCGTTGAAGGGGAACTCGAGGGGACCCCCTACGAGCAGTACTTC.

The chain carries TRBV5-6 and TRBJ2-5; perhaps TRBD2 as D (5 bases). The germline V gene has CDR1 SGHDT and CDR2 YYEEEE. Trimming stripped 0 bases from V and 5 bases from J, with 11 bases between. This CDR3 has 14 amino acids. As DNA, the CDR3 is TGTGCCAGCAGCTTGGGCCCGACGGGGGAGACCCAGTACTTC. Its protein product is CASSLGPTGETQYF.

The chain couples TRBV30 to TRBJ2-7, with 10 bases that match TRBD2. This CDR3 has 12 amino acids. Germline CDR1 and CDR2: GTSNPN and SVGIG (reference sequence). V lost 3 bases, J lost 6 bases, and 2 bases stayed unmatched. The CDR3 nucleotides read TGTGCCTGGAGGGGGACTAGCGTCGAGCAGTACTTC. It yields the protein CAWRGTSVEQYF.

The CDR3 region has the DNA TGTGCCACCAGCAGACCGGGACAGGGGATCGATGGCTACACCTTC. Its protein is CATSRPGQGIDGYTF. The chain recombines TRBV15 with TRBJ1-2; 10 positions match TRBD1. The CDR3 length is 15 residues. After removal of 2 bases from V and 6 bases from J, the junction contained 6 bases not matched to a gene. Germline V gives CDR1 LNHNV, CDR2 YYDKDF (reference sequence).

This clonotype turned up a few times. At one end, the junction sequence differs from germline, possibly due to a read error. The chain employs TRBV24-1 and TRBJ1-4; D ambiguous. The germline V gene has CDR1 KGHDR and CDR2 SFDVKD. The CDR3 runs to 11 residues. CDR3 sequence (DNA): TGTGCCGCCAGTGGTGGGGAAAAACTGTTTTTT. The encoded protein is CAASGGEKLFF.

This clonotype occurred a few times. V is TRBV7-8 and J is TRBJ2-5; 8 bases fit TRBD2. Germline V gene lookup returns CDR1 SGHVS and CDR2 FQNEAQ. The trim removed 1 base at V and 4 bases at J, leaving 8 bases unmatched. This CDR3 comprises 16 residues. The CDR3: CASSLVGSGERETQYF. Here the CDR3 DNA reads TGTGCCAGCAGCTTAGTGGGTAGCGGGGAGAGAGAGACCCAGTACTTC.

The J gene is TRBJ2-7, the V gene TRBV7-2; D is ambiguous. The germline CDR1 and CDR2 sequences are SGHTA and FQGNSA. Trimming pared 5 bases from V and 2 bases from J, leaving 10 bases between. The CDR3 is made up of 13 amino acids. This CDR3 reads CASSPRTTYEQYF. The DNA for the CDR3 is TGTGCCAGCAGCCCACGGACCACCTACGAGCAGTACTTC.

This clonotype was found a few times. V usage is TRBV29-1 and J usage is TRBJ1-2, with D unresolved. The V gene lost 7 bases and the J gene lost 4 bases, with 16 bases spanning the gap. The CDR3 length is 13 residues. The germline CDR1 and CDR2 sequences are SQVTM and ANQGSEA. CDR3 residues: CSARRTAGYGYTF. CDR3 bases: TGCAGCGCCCGAAGGACGGCGGGCTATGGCTACACCTTC.

The V gene is TRBV6-6, the J gene TRBJ1-2, with 8 bases aligning to TRBD1. CDR1 and CDR2 from the germline V gene are MNHNY and SVGAGI (reference sequence). This CDR3 is built from 15 residues. Trimming cost V 6 bases and J 2 bases; bases outside gene matches: 8. CDR3 nucleotide sequence: TGTGCCAGCAGAGAGGACAGGGCCCTCAACTATGGCTACACCTTC. Translation gives CASREDRALNYGYTF.

The chain is built from TRBV7-2 and TRBJ1-2, with D possibly matching TRBD1 (6 bases). CDR1 and CDR2 (germline): SGHTA, FQGNSA. The length of the CDR3 is 14 residues. The ends were cut back, 5 bases at V and 6 bases at J, with 16 bases in the middle. CDR3 nucleotide sequence: TGTGCCAGCAGCCCCCAAACAGGGAGCGATGGCTACACCTTC. Translation gives CASSPQTGSDGYTF.

The chain combines TRBV7-9 with TRBJ2-5; the match to TRBD1 covers 9 bases. With V trimmed by 5 bases and J by 6 bases, 10 bases remained unmatched. CDR1 and CDR2 from the germline V gene are SEHNR and FQNEAQ (reference sequence). The CDR3 consists of 15 residues. The CDR3 loop reads CASSLGTGNLKTQYF. DNA for the CDR3: TGTGCCAGCAGCCTCGGGACAGGGAATTTGAAGACCCAGTACTTC.

This clonotype was observed a few times. V gene TRBV4-3 combines with J gene TRBJ2-1; 12 bases agree with TRBD2. CDR1 is LGHNA, CDR2 YSLEER, per germline. Unmatched junction bases numbered 7, after V lost 4 bases and J lost 9 bases. This CDR3 spans 15 amino acids. The CDR3 loop is CASSPARLAGVEQFF. CDR3 coding DNA: TGCGCCAGCAGCCCCGCCCGACTAGCGGGAGTTGAGCAGTTCTTC.

This chain links TRBV5-1 with TRBJ2-7; a weak D match, TRBD1 (6 bases). The germline V gene has CDR1 SGHRS and CDR2 YFSETQ. The V gene lost 0 bases and the J gene lost 2 bases, with 12 bases spanning the gap. CDR3 length: 15 residues. CDR3 loop: CASSLDPGAAYEQYF. The DNA for the CDR3 is TGCGCCAGCAGCTTGGACCCAGGGGCCGCCTACGAGCAGTACTTC.

The chain uses TRBV6-5 and TRBJ2-7; D is uncertain. From germline, CDR1 is MNHEY and CDR2 SVGAGI. The CDR3 consists of 13 residues. V lost 3 bases and J lost 3, with 9 bases in between. CDR3 region: CASSYEQYYEQYF. CDR3 nucleotides: TGTGCCAGCAGTTATGAACAGTACTACGAGCAGTACTTC.

J is TRBJ2-2 and V is TRBV30; D remains ambiguous. V was cut by 3 bases and J by 6 bases, with 8 bases left in between. Germline lookup yields CDR1 GTSNPN and CDR2 SVGIG (reference sequence). The CDR3 covers 12 residues. The CDR3 bases are TGTGCCTGGAGAAACAGTCCCGGGGAGCTGTTTTTT. As protein: CAWRNSPGELFF. The whole variable domain, filled in from reference TRBV30 and TRBJ2-2, reads SQTIHQWPATLVQPVGSPLSLECTVEGTSNPNLYWYRQAAGRGLQLLFYSVGIGQISSEVPQNLSASRPQDRQFILSSKKLLLSDSGFYLCAWRNSPGELFFGEGSRLTVL.

Only a few counts were recorded for this clonotype. The chain couples TRBV6-5 to TRBJ2-3, with D possibly TRBD2 on 6 matching bases. CDR3 length: 14 amino acids. Germline V gene lookup returns CDR1 MNHEY and CDR2 SVGAGI. Trimming shortened V by 6 bases and J by 1 base, and 11 bases separated the two germline ends. Here the CDR3 reads CASRRSGRTDTQYF. The DNA of the CDR3 is TGTGCCAGCAGGAGGAGCGGGCGCACAGATACGCAGTATTTT.

This clonotype was found a few times. This chain uses TRBV6-6 with TRBJ1-2; 8 bases map to TRBD1. V lost 10 bases, J lost 3 bases, and 13 bases stayed unmatched. The CDR3 spans 15 residues. CDR1 MNHNY and CDR2 SVGAGI come from the germline V gene (reference sequence). CDR3 in DNA: TGTGCCACCAACTTTCCAGGGGGCGCGTACTATGGCTACACCTTC. It codes for CATNFPGGAYYGYTF.

This chain joins TRBV12-3 or TRBV12-4 and TRBJ2-3, with D possibly being TRBD2 (5 bases). With 8 bases removed from V and 2 bases from J, the gap between germline ends came to 14 bases. The CDR3 loop spans 14 amino acids. In DNA form, the CDR3 reads TGTGCCAGCTGGGAGCCACTCTCCACAGATACGCAGTATTTT. Residues: CASWEPLSTDTQYF.

This chain uses TRBV20-1 with TRBJ2-1, with 8 bases matching TRBD2. The CDR3 has 14 residues. With 1 base clipped from V and 8 bases from J, the junction kept 7 bases outside the gene matches. Germline loops: CDR1 DFQATT, CDR2 SNEGSKA (reference sequence). CDR3 nucleotide sequence: TGCAGTGCTAGAGTCCCTAGCGGGCGCTATGAGCAGTTCTTC. Translated, it gives CSARVPSGRYEQFF.

This clonotype was counted only a few times. The rearrangement joins TRBV7-2 to TRBJ2-5, with TRBD2 matching 8 bases. J was trimmed by 5 bases and V by 5 bases; bases with no gene match: 13. The germline CDR1 and CDR2 sequences are SGHTA and FQGNSA. The CDR3 contains 16 residues. This CDR3 is CASSHRAGGMIETQYF. The DNA of the CDR3 is TGTGCCAGCAGCCACAGGGCGGGAGGAATGATTGAGACCCAGTACTTC.

The chain joins TRBV6-5 to TRBJ2-1, with TRBD2 identical over 8 bases. This CDR3 contains 15 residues. Trimming cost V 7 bases and J 7 bases; bases outside gene matches: 12. Germline values: CDR1 MNHEY, CDR2 SVGAGI. As DNA, the CDR3 is TGTGCCAGCACCCCCCGGGAGCTAGCGGGTAATGAGCAGTTCTTC. As protein: CASTPRELAGNEQFF.

The rearrangement links TRBV20-1 to TRBJ2-7, with a weak D call TRBD1 (5 bases). Trimming removed 6 bases from V and 2 bases from J, with 20 bases in between. Germline lookup yields CDR1 DFQATT and CDR2 SNEGSKA (reference sequence). The length of the CDR3 is 15 residues. Written as DNA, the CDR3 is TGCAGTGCCGGACCCGACGGACATCGTCCCTACGAGCAGTACTTC. This encodes CSAGPDGHRPYEQYF.